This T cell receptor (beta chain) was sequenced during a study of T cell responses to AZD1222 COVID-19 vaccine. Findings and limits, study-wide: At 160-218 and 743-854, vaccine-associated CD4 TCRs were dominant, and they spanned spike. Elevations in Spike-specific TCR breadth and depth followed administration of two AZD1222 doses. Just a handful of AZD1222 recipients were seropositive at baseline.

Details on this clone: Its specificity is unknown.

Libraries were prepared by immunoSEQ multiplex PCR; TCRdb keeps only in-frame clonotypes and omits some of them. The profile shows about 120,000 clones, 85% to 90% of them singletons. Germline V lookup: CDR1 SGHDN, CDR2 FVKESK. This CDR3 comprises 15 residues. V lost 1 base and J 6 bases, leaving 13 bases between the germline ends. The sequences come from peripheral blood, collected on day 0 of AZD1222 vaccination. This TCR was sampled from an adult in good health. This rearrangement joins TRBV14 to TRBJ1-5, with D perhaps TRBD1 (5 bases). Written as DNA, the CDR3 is TGTGCCAGCAGCCAAGTAGGGGAAGTTCCTCAGCCCCAGCATTTT. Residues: CASSQVGEVPQPQHF.